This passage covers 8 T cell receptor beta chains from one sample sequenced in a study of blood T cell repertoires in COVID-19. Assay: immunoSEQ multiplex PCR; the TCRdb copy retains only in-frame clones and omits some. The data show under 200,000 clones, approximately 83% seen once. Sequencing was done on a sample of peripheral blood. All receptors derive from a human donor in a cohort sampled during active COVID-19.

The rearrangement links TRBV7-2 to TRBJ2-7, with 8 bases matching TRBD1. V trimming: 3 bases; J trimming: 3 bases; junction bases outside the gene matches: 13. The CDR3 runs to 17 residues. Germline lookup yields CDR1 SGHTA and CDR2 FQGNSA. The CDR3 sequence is CASSFSPPAGGSYEQYF. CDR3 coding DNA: TGTGCCAGCAGCTTCTCCCCGCCAGCAGGGGGCAGCTACGAGCAGTACTTC.

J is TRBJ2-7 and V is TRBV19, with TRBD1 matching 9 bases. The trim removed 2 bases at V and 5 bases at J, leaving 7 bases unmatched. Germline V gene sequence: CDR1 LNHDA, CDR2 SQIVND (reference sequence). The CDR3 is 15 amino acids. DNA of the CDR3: TGTGCCAGTAGTATAACCGGGACAGGGAAAGACGAGCAGTACTTC. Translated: CASSITGTGKDEQYF.

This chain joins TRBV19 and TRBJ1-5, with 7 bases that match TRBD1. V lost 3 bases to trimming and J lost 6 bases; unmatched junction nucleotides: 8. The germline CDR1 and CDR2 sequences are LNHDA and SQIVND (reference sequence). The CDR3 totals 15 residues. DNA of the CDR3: TGTGCCAGTAGTATCGGTAGGGACAGCCGTCAGCCCCAGCATTTT. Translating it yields CASSIGRDSRQPQHF. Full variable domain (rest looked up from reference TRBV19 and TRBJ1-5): DGGITQSPKYLFRKEGQNVTLSCEQNLNHDAMYWYRQDPGQGLRLIYYSQIVNDFQKGDIAEGYSVSREKKESFPLTVTSAQKNPTAFYLCASSIGRDSRQPQHFGDGTRLSIL.

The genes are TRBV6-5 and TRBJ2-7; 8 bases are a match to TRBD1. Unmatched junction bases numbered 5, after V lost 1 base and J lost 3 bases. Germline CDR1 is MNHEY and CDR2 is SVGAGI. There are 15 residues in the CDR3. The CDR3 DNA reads TGTGCCAGCAGTTACTTTGTTGGACAGGGCTACGAGCAGTACTTC. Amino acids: CASSYFVGQGYEQYF.

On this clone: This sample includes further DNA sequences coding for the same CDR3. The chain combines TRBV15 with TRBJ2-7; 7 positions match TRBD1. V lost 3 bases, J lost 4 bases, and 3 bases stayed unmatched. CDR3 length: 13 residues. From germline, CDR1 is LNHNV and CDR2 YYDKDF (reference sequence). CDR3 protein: CATSRDRRYEQYF. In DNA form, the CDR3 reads TGTGCCACCAGCAGGGACAGGAGATACGAGCAGTACTTC. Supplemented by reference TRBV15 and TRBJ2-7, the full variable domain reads DAMVIQNPRYQVTQFGKPVTLSCSQTLNHNVMYWYQQKSSQAPKLLFHYYDKDFNNEADTPDNFQSRRPNTSFCFLDIRSPGLGDTAMYLCATSRDRRYEQYFGPGTRLTVT.

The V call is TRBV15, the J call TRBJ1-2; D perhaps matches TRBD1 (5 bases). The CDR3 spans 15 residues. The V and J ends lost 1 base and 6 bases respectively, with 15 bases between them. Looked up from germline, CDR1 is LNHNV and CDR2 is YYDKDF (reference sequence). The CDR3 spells CATSRGLGGADGYTF. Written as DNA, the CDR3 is TGTGCCACCAGCAGAGGACTGGGAGGGGCCGATGGCTACACCTTC.

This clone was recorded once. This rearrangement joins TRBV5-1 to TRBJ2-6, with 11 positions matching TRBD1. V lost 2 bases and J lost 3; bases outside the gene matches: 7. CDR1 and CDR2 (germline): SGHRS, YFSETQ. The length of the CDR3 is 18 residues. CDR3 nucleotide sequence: TGCGCCAGCAGCTTTACCGGGACAGGGGGTCGTGGGGCCAACGTCCTGACTTTC. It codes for CASSFTGTGGRGANVLTF.

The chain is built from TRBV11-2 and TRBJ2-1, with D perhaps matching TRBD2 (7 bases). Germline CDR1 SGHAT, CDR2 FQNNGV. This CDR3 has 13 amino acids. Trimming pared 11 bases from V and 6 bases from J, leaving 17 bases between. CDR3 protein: CALGGGPGNEQFF. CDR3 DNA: TGTGCCCTAGGGGGAGGGCCTGGCAATGAGCAGTTCTTC.